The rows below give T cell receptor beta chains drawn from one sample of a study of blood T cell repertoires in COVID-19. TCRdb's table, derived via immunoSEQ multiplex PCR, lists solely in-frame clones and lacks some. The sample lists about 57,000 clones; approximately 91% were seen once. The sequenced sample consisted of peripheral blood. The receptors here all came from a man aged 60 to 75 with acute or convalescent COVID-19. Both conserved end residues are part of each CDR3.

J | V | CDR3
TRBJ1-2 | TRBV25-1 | CASSEFGGTLPRYGYTF
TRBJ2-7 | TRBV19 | CASNQGAGEQYF
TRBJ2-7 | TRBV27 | CASSLSGRRGEQYF
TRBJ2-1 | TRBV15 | CATSRVSGPFNEQFF
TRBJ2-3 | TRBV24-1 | CATSELHHDTQYF
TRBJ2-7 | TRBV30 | CACQGVSYEQYF
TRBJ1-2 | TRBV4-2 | CASSQGRTGDYGYTF
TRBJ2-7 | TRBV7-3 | CASSQTGGSYEQYF
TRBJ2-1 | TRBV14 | CASSQRGGPAYNEQFF
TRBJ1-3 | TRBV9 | CASSAQGFGNTIYF
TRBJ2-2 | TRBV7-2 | CASTAWPGVGAGELFF
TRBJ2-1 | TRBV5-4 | CASSLRTGENNEQFF
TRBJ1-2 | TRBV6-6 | CASSYEGAGGYTF
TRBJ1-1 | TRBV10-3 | CAISTTGQPNTEAFF
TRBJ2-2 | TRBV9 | CASSVGAGANTGELFF
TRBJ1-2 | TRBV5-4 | CASSRGQDYGYTF
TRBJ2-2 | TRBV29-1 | CSVQTSGRTGELFF
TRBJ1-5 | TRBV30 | CAWSDELNQPQHF
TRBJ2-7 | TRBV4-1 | CASSPTGTSGILSYEQYF
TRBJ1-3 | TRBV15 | CATSRDFQGVGNTIYF
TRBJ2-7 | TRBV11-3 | CASTDPKTGKKHEQYF
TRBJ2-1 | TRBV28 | CASRSSGISYNEQFF
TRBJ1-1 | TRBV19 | CASSTEGIGMNTEAFF
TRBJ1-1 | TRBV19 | CASSIARGTEAFF
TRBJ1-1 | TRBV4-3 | CASSQDRLDTEAFF
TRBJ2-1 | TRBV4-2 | CASSRTGGDEQFF
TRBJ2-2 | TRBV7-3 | CASSKNRGDTGELFF
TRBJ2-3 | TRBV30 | CACETSGATDTQYF
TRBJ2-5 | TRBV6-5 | CASRRTSSETQYF
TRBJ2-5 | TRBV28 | CASSLAGIQETQYF
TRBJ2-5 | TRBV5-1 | CASPGGQETQYF
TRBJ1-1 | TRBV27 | CASSLRPARGAEAFF
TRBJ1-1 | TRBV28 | CASSSQGASFAEAFF
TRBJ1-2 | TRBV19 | CASSLLTGAVLGYTF
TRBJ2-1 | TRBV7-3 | CASSLGQGREQFF
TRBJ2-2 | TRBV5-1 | CASSFPRQGAGGELFF
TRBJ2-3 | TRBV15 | CATSRVASGSRTDTQYF
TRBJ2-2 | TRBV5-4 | CASSLPLAGVTGELFF
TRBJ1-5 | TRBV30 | CAWARTGVNQPQHF
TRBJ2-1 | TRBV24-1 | CATTALADRYNEQFF
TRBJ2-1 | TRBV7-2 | CASSPKGLAGADSYNEQFF
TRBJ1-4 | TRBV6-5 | CASSLRYTNEKLFF
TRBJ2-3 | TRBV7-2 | CASSLERTASTDTQYF
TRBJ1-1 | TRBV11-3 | CASSSGQGGDTEAFF
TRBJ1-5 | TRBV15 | CATSRQGYNQPQHF
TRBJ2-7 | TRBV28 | CASSKQGASYEQYF
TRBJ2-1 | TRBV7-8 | CASSLRDFNEQFF
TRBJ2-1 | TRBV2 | CASSGAGIWHEQFF
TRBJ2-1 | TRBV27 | CASRGSGAPWKDEQFF
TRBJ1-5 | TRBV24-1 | CATKGWTAFLYSNQPQHF
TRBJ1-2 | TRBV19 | CASSTTGSSNYGYTF
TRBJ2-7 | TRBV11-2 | CASSLGREGSYEQYF
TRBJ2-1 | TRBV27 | CASSLPGDNEQFF